The entry that follows covers one TCR beta chain sequence. Its antigen remains unknown. Amplification of TCR beta CDR3 regions was performed using RNA transcripts as template. The HTBI primer set was used in a first-round RT-PCR of the TCR CDR3. From the multiplex PCR reads, TCRdb called clonotypes with MiXCR, one entry per CDR3 protein. This repertoire shows a few hundred thousand distinct CDR3 sequences, less than 20% found once; its top ten account for less than 9.5%. This entry belongs to a study of T cells in Graves' hyperthyroidism and ophthalmopathy. Notes on the study in general: Ophthalmopathy stood apart from stable hyperthyroidism in a 13 V-J model. Median prediction lead before ophthalmopathy onset was about 6.3 months with the model.

With V trimmed by 2 bases and J by 4 bases, 17 bases remained unmatched. CDR3 length: 18 residues. Germline values: CDR1 KGHSH, CDR2 LQKENI. The receptor was derived from a woman aged 30 to 39 with Graves' hyperthyroidism. Sample: blood. The chain recombines TRBV18 with TRBJ2-7; 7 bases line up with TRBD1. CDR3 nucleotides: TGTGCCAGCTCACCATCTCTCCTATCCGGGACAGAAGGTTACGAGCAGTACTTC. It codes for CASSPSLLSGTEGYEQYF.